The T cell receptor (beta chain) described here comes from a study of beta chain features in type 1 diabetes (dated by TCRdb to 2017 to 2018). About the full investigation: Patients and healthy donors did not differ in mean age, gender distribution, total cell number or subset yield. Across all samples, roughly 110,000,000 sorted cells were examined, and cell number per subset correlated strongly with RNA yield. In the study, recently diagnosed type 1 diabetes patients and matched healthy donors were compared on the TCRB repertoires of their sorted circulating CD4+ T cell subsets. Whereas all 30 or so donors provided naive and central memory subsets, regulatory and stem cell-like memory subsets were isolated from just 8 patients and roughly 8 healthy donors. What the study reported, not specific to this receptor: Naive, central memory and regulatory TCRB repertoires appeared to be more similar among patients than among healthy donors. Shorter templates might have been favored by PCR, but patient and control samples were amplified and corrected together, so both groups would have been affected equally by any skew. Because small numbers of individuals were included in the HLA sub-analyses, any influence of HLA type on TCRB rearrangement was left unresolved. Because cDNA rather than genomic DNA was sequenced, highly expressing activated cells could have been over-represented, although no difference in activation and CD3 levels was found between groups. Type 1 diabetes patients showed a moderate but significant shortening of TCRB CDR3 length in all four CD4+ subsets. At VDJ recombination sites, patients with type 1 diabetes made fewer insertions and deleted more nucleotides, a pattern implying thymic rearrangement abnormalities.

This clone was seen more than once but under ten times. What this receptor recognizes is not known. Qualities for individual bases were not recorded, and no much larger clone is one base off. The entire amount of isolated RNA was reverse transcribed using the High Capacity cDNA Reverse Transcription Kit, so the sequenced TCRB transcripts were expressed ones. Deep immunoSEQ sequencing was applied to naive, central memory and regulatory T cell samples, giving an average of about 3.57 million total reads per sample. Sorted cells were lysed in RLT buffer, and RNA was extracted using DNase-treated RNeasy Micro or Mini kits according to cell number. To prevent cross-contamination, each cell subset was processed individually, whereas patient and healthy donor samples were processed jointly. TCRB sequences were amplified from cDNA with the immunoSEQ multiplex PCR, producing 87-bp fragments spanning the CDR3 region. Amplicons were sequenced on the Illumina HiSeq platform. On the authors' methods: PCR bias was computationally corrected using synthetic template baselines, reads within Hamming distance 2 were collapsed, and singletons that could not be merged were discarded. Reads were aligned against IMGT so that V, D and J genes, CDR3 length and insertions or deletions at six rearrangement sites could be assigned. Within each subset, clonotype counts were normalized to sorted cell number, and only after that were true diversity and Gini coefficients computed with the tcR R package. The overlap coefficient, calculated on TCRB nucleotide sequences, was used to measure repertoire sharing. This immuneACCESS table, as held by TCRdb, lists in-frame sequences with V and J called but not all clones. Of the missing ones, under half trace to an unresolved V gene in checked studies; the others have no known cause. That table supplies the V and J calls and clone size; D and trimming were determined from the DNA. Counted in this sample were 150,000 to 200,000 clones; approximately 8.8% of them appeared once. Of the sample, 0.7% is held by the ten largest clones.

A single peripheral blood draw of 90 to 150 mL on average was collected from each donor into heparinised tubes. A BD FACSAria II was used to sort naive, central memory, regulatory and stem cell-like memory CD4+ T cells with a panel that included CD45RO, CCR7, CD25, CD127, CD95 and CD27. Purity was above 95% for every sorted population. PBMCs were separated immediately by Lymphoprep density gradient centrifugation and were stained directly, without being cultured. Samples were stained and sorted in pairs, with one healthy donor and one patient per experiment, so that batch effects were minimized. The TCR originated in a woman in her twenties or thirties with type 1 diabetes. The material sequenced was central memory CD4+ T cells from blood.

The CDR3 region has the sequence CASSHTDRSHNEQFF. The sequence in DNA is TGTGCCAGCAGCCACACCGACAGGAGCCACAATGAGCAGTTCTTC. This chain joins TRBV7-3 to TRBJ2-1, with TRBD1 as a weak D call on 6 bases. The trim is 5 bases for V and 5 bases for J, with a gap of 16 bases between the germline ends. The CDR3, from cysteine to phenylalanine, totals 15 residues. CDR3 DNA is the only sequence kept; it has 45 bases, read in frame from the first base. The germline V gene encodes CDR1 SGHTA and CDR2 FQGTGA.